The 13 T cell receptor beta chains listed next were all sequenced from one sample in a study of CD8+CD57+ T cells in acquired aplastic anemia. According to the study, genomic DNA was the template for TCR beta VDJ and CDR3 profiling. Via MiXCR, TCRdb re-called the reads, giving one row per CDR3 protein. This sample has about 200,000 distinct CDR3 sequences, with less than 75% found just once. The authors sequenced patients whose flow cytometry had shown CD8+CD57+ cell expansion. Source material: sorted CD4+, CD8+, or CD8+CD57+ T cells (not recorded which) from PBMCs. These receptor sequences come from a human donor with aplastic anemia.

The chain employs TRBV15 and TRBJ1-1; 11 bases align to TRBD1. The CDR3 has 15 residues. V was pared by 1 base and J by 6 bases, with 4 bases of the junction left unmatched. Germline CDR1 reads LNHNV; CDR2 reads YYDKDF (reference sequence). CDR3 nucleotide sequence: TGTGCCACCAGCAGAGGAAGGACAGGGGGCCCTGAAGCTTTCTTT. It translates to CATSRGRTGGPEAFF.

This rearrangement joins TRBV24-1 to TRBJ2-7; 7 positions match TRBD1. Germline lookup yields CDR1 KGHDR and CDR2 SFDVKD. The CDR3 covers 14 residues. The V segment lost 10 bases and the J segment 3 bases; nucleotides outside the gene matches: 11. The CDR3 loop reads CATQDGDRSYEQYF. The CDR3 DNA sequence: TGTGCCACTCAAGATGGGGACAGAAGCTACGAGCAGTACTTC.

This sequence joins TRBV5-1 and TRBJ2-7; the match to TRBD2 covers 7 bases. Losses at the gene ends were 3 bases for V and 3 bases for J; bases not matched to a gene: 12. CDR1 and CDR2 (germline): SGHRS, YFSETQ. CDR3 size: 16 residues. CDR3 nucleotide sequence: TGCGCCAGCAGCTCAATGCGGGGGACCCTCGACTACGAGCAGTACTTC. Translation gives CASSSMRGTLDYEQYF.

The J gene is TRBJ1-2, the V gene TRBV19, with TRBD1 identical over 8 bases. After removal of 7 bases from V and 4 bases from J, the junction contained 11 bases not matched to a gene. Germline CDR1 and CDR2: LNHDA and SQIVND (reference sequence). The CDR3 has 15 residues. The CDR3 nucleotides are TGTGCCAGTACCCTCACCCAGGGACAGGCCTATGGCTACACCTTC. Translating it yields CASTLTQGQAYGYTF.

This chain joins TRBV7-3 and TRBJ2-2; TRBD1 is a possible D gene (5 bases). V was pared by 5 bases and J by 2 bases, with 15 bases between. Germline V gene lookup returns CDR1 SGHTA and CDR2 FQGTGA. The CDR3 is 16 amino acids. CDR3 protein: CASSDRTFGNTGELFF. The CDR3 bases are TGTGCCAGCAGCGATCGGACATTTGGAAACACCGGGGAGCTGTTTTTT. Based on the CDR3 plus reference TRBV7-3 and TRBJ2-2, the full variable domain is GAGVSQTPSNKVTEKGKYVELRCDPISGHTALYWYRQSLGQGPEFLIYFQGTGAADDSGLPNDRFFAVRPEGSVSTLKIQRTERGDSAVYLCASSDRTFGNTGELFFGEGSRLTVL.

The chain carries TRBV7-9 and TRBJ1-2; TRBD1 is a possible D gene (6 bases). The CDR3 has 14 residues. The V and J ends lost 5 bases and 4 bases respectively, with 14 bases between them. Germline lookup yields CDR1 SEHNR and CDR2 FQNEAQ (reference sequence). The CDR3 sequence: CASSEGEGRYGYTF. As DNA, the CDR3 is TGTGCCAGCAGCGAGGGGGAGGGACGCTATGGCTACACCTTC.

The chain carries TRBV11-2 and TRBJ2-5; tentatively, D is TRBD1 (6 bases). The CDR3 totals 14 residues. Deletions cut 2 bases from V and 2 bases from J, with 9 bases between. Germline lookup yields CDR1 SGHAT and CDR2 FQNNGV. CDR3 amino acids: CASSLQGRQETQYF. CDR3 bases: TGTGCCAGCAGCTTACAGGGGCGACAAGAGACCCAGTACTTC.

This chain connects TRBV2 to TRBJ1-5; tentative D call: TRBD1 (5 bases). The CDR3 has 13 amino acids. Trimming cost V 6 bases and J 7 bases, with 13 bases left between them. Germline assignment: CDR1 SNHLY and CDR2 FYNNEI. CDR3: CASRKEGQQPQHF. Here the CDR3 DNA reads TGTGCCAGCAGGAAGGAGGGGCAACAGCCCCAGCATTTT.

CDR3 in DNA: TGTGCCAGCAGTTTGAATGCTAACTATGGCTACACCTTC. It yields the protein CASSLNANYGYTF. The chain has TRBV12-3 or TRBV12-4 and TRBJ1-2; no reliable D call. Trimming removed 3 bases at V and 0 bases at J, with 5 bases between. This CDR3 region has 13 residues.

This clonotype was picked up a small number of times. V is TRBV15 and J is TRBJ1-2; no definite D call. The CDR3 sequence is 17 residues long. Looked up from germline, CDR1 is LNHNV and CDR2 is YYDKDF (reference sequence). Between the trimmed V and J ends, which lost 1 base and 5 bases, there was a span of 20 bases. CDR3: CATSRAQAEMGIYGYTF. In nucleotides, the CDR3 is TGTGCCACCAGCAGAGCCCAGGCAGAAATGGGCATTTATGGCTACACCTTC.

This clonotype was recorded at least ten times. The chain joins TRBV5-6 to TRBJ1-2; D is possibly TRBD1 (6 bases). Germline CDR1 reads SGHDT; CDR2 reads YYEEEE. The CDR3 has 17 residues. The V end was cut by 0 bases, the J end by 3 bases, with 18 bases between. The CDR3 protein is CASSLAVRGLAHYGYTF. The DNA for the CDR3 is TGTGCCAGCAGCTTGGCCGTCAGGGGTTTGGCTCACTATGGCTACACCTTC.

Concerning this clonotype: At one boundary the junction diverges from the germline segment, which might be a read error. V is TRBV10-3 and J is TRBJ2-3; TRBD2 matches 7 bases. Germline-derived CDR1 and CDR2 are ENHRY and SYGVKD. CDR3 size: 18 residues. CDR3 sequence reads: CASSEWGGAIASVDTQYF. CDR3 coding DNA: TGTGCCAGCAGTGAATGGGGAGGGGCCATAGCAAGTGTAGATACGCAGTATTTT.

V usage is TRBV7-2 and J usage is TRBJ1-1, with D possibly being TRBD1 (6 bases). The V end was cut by 4 bases, the J end by 9 bases, with 18 bases between. The CDR3 length is 14 residues. From germline, CDR1 is SGHTA and CDR2 FQGNSA. CDR3 DNA: TGTGCCAGCAGCTCCCGGGACACCGGAATCCAAGCTTTCTTT. Its protein product is CASSSRDTGIQAFF.